The rows below give T cell receptor beta chains drawn from one sample of a study of response to subunit inactivated influenza vaccine. One entry per CDR3 protein results from TCRdb running MiXCR on the RT-PCR reads. The sample shows a few hundred thousand distinct CDR3 sequences, about 15% of them seen only once. The specimen was PBMCs from blood, collected roughly 13 days after vaccination. The receptors were sampled from a man aged 45-65 years who received an inactivated influenza vaccine. The CDR3 runs from the conserved cysteine through the conserved F or W. The order of the fields is CDR3 protein, CDR3 DNA, D gene, clone size, J gene, V gene. D genes are given only for firm matches. Clone size is shown for a subset of rows, as once, few, many or a class of expanded clone.

CASSLGTSDYNEQFF	TGTGCCAGCAGCTTAGGGACTAGTGACTACAATGAGCAGTTCTTC	TRBD2	few	TRBJ2-1	TRBV7-3
CASNFGGLDTQYF	TGTGCCAGCAATTTTGGGGGATTAGATACGCAGTATTTT	NA	few	TRBJ2-3	TRBV7-2
CASSFGGHLLNEQFF	TGTGCCAGCAGCTTTGGGGGTCACCTACTCAATGAGCAGTTCTTC	NA	many	TRBJ2-1	TRBV11-3
CATSRDRLAGGPYNEQFF	TGTGCCACCAGCAGAGATCGGCTAGCGGGAGGGCCCTACAATGAGCAGTTCTTC	TRBD2	few	TRBJ2-1	TRBV15
CASSLPFSGTKNNEQFF	TGTGCCAGCAGCCTCCCCTTTAGCGGGACAAAGAACAATGAGCAGTTCTTC	TRBD2	few	TRBJ2-1	TRBV11-2
CASSGAGQGAADTQYF	TGTGCCAGTAGTGGGGCAGGACAGGGGGCTGCAGATACGCAGTATTTT	TRBD1	NA	TRBJ2-3	TRBV19
CASSPQNRVRHGYTF	TGTGCCAGCAGTCCTCAAAACCGAGTTAGGCATGGCTACACCTTC	NA	NA	TRBJ1-2	TRBV28
CASSRSRELADTQYF	TGTGCCAGCAGCCGGAGCAGAGAATTAGCAGATACGCAGTATTTT	NA	NA	TRBJ2-3	TRBV7-2
CSVMVGMDTEAFF	TGCAGCGTCATGGTCGGGATGGACACTGAAGCTTTCTTT	NA	NA	TRBJ1-1	TRBV29-1
CSANVGAYISEQYF	TGCAGTGCTAACGTCGGGGCTTATATAAGCGAGCAGTACTTC	NA	few	TRBJ2-7	TRBV20-1
CASSQDLVRMNEQFF	TGTGCCAGCAGCCAAGATCTGGTCAGGATGAATGAGCAGTTCTTC	NA	NA	TRBJ2-1	TRBV3-1
CASSRKWGGEGVSTDTQYF	TGCGCCAGCAGCAGAAAGTGGGGGGGCGAGGGGGTTAGCACAGATACGCAGTATTTT	NA	few	TRBJ2-3	TRBV4-3
CASSLVLGTDTQYF	TGTGCCAGCAGCTTAGTCTTGGGTACGGATACCCAGTACTTC	NA	NA	TRBJ2-5	TRBV7-2
CASSYAGGGNQPQHF	TGTGCCAGCAGTTACGCGGGTGGTGGCAATCAGCCCCAGCATTTT	NA	few	TRBJ1-5	TRBV6-2/TRBV6-3
CASSLVPGRSYEQYF	TGTGCCAGCAGCTTAGTGCCAGGGAGGTCCTACGAGCAGTACTTC	NA	few	TRBJ2-7	TRBV7-2
CASSVTGDSGYEQYF	TGCGCCAGCAGCGTCACAGGCGACTCGGGGTACGAGCAGTACTTC	NA	NA	TRBJ2-7	TRBV5-1
CASSWRELSGNTIYF	TGTGCCAGTAGTTGGAGGGAACTCTCTGGAAACACCATATATTTT	NA	few	TRBJ1-3	TRBV19
CASSGFTGDSPLHF	TGTGCCAGCAGTGGCTTCACAGGAGATTCACCCCTCCACTTT	NA	NA	TRBJ1-6	TRBV25-1
CASRQPFGANVLTF	TGTGCCAGTAGACAGCCTTTTGGGGCCAACGTCCTGACTTTC	NA	NA	TRBJ2-6	TRBV11-2
CASSSLYRVDSYEQYF	TGTGCCAGCAGCTCGCTATACAGGGTAGACTCCTACGAGCAGTACTTC	NA	NA	TRBJ2-7	TRBV11-2
CATSDLPRTGRRGTQYF	TGTGCCACCAGTGATTTACCACGGACGGGGAGGAGAGGTACGCAGTATTTT	NA	NA	TRBJ2-3	TRBV24-1
CARSDRQGDTEAFF	TGTGCCAGAAGCGATCGACAGGGAGACACTGAAGCTTTCTTT	TRBD1	NA	TRBJ1-1	TRBV5-3
CASSLAVSSYNSPLHF	TGTGCCAGCAGCTTGGCAGTCAGCTCCTATAATTCACCCCTCCACTTT	NA	few	TRBJ1-6	TRBV5-5
CSAISGGNTDTQYF	TGCAGTGCTATTAGCGGGGGGAACACAGATACGCAGTATTTT	TRBD2	few	TRBJ2-3	TRBV20-1
CASSLVSQGITHEQYF	TGTGCCAGCAGCTTAGTCTCCCAGGGAATTACCCACGAGCAGTACTTC	NA	once	TRBJ2-7	TRBV7-2
CASSNGQLFYEQYF	TGTGCCAGCAGTAATGGACAGCTATTCTACGAGCAGTACTTC	NA	NA	TRBJ2-7	TRBV6-1
CATSQEASFTYEQYF	TGTGCCACCTCCCAAGAGGCGTCTTTTACCTACGAGCAGTACTTC	NA	once	TRBJ2-7	TRBV3-1
CASSPFGEGNEQFF	TGTGCCAGCAGCCCTTTCGGCGAGGGCAATGAGCAGTTCTTC	NA	few	TRBJ2-1	TRBV3-1
CASSQDWARDITYNEQFF	TGTGCCAGCAGCCAAGATTGGGCCCGGGACATTACCTACAATGAGCAGTTCTTC	NA	NA	TRBJ2-1	TRBV14
CSVELDRSYEQYF	TGCAGCGTTGAGTTGGACAGGTCCTACGAGCAGTACTTC	TRBD1	many	TRBJ2-7	TRBV29-1